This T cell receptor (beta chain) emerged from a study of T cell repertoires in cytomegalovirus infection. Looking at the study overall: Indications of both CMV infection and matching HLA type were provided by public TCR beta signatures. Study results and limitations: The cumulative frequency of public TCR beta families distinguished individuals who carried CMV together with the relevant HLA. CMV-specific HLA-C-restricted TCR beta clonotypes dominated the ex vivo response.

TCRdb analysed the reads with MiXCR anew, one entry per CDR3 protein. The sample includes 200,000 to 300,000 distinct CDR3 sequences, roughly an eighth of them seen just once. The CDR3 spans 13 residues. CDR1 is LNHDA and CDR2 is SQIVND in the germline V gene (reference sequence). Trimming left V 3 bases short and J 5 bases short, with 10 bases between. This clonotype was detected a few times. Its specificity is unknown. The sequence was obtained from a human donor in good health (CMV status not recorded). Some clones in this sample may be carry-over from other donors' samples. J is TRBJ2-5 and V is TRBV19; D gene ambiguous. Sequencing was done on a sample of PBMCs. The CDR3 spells CASSIMNGETQYF. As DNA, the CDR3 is TGTGCCAGTAGTATTATGAATGGGGAGACCCAGTACTTC.